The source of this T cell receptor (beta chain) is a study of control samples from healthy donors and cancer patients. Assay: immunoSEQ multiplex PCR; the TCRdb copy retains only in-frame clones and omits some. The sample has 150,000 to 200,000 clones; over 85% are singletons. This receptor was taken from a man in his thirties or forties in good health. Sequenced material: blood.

CDR3 DNA: TGTGCCAGCAGCGGGGGGAGGGTCATTCAGTACTTC. Its protein product is CASSGGRVIQYF. The chain couples TRBV6-5 to TRBJ2-4; 7 nucleotides agree with TRBD2. Germline V gives CDR1 MNHEY, CDR2 SVGAGI. V gave up 6 bases and J gave up 9 bases; unmatched junction bases: 5. This CDR3 region has 12 residues.